This T cell receptor (beta chain) was profiled in a study of CD8+CD57+ T cells in acquired aplastic anemia. Study in general: Mean yield of DNA from sorted CD4+ and CD8+ cells was about 3.2 ug.

Genomic DNA provided the template from which TCR beta VDJ and CDR3 profiles were obtained. TCRdb recomputed calls from the reads with MiXCR, one row per CDR3 protein. Of fewer than 200,000 distinct CDR3 sequences in the sample, 70% to 80% are singletons; the top ten hold about 50%. Whoever was chosen for sequencing had shown CD8+CD57+ cell expansion by flow cytometry. Sequencing was carried out using sorted CD4+, CD8+, or CD8+CD57+ T cells (not recorded which) from PBMCs. The receptor comes from a human donor with aplastic anemia.

CDR3 in DNA: TGTGCCAGCAGCTTGCTAGCGGGACTACTCCATGAGCAGTTCTTC. Residues: CASSLLAGLLHEQFF. The chain links TRBV7-9 to TRBJ2-1, with 9 nucleotides matching TRBD2. The germline gives CDR1 SEHNR, CDR2 FQNEAQ (reference sequence). The CDR3 is 15 residues long. Germline trimming cut 3 bases from V and 8 bases from J; bases unmatched to any gene: 8. The full variable domain, completed using reference TRBV7-9 and TRBJ2-1, is DTGVSQNPRHKITKRGQNVTFRCDPISEHNRLYWYRQTLGQGPEFLTYFQNEAQLEKSRLLSDRFSAERPKGSFSTLEIQRTEQGDSAMYLCASSLLAGLLHEQFFGPGTRLTVL.